One and the same sample provided the 8 T cell receptor beta chains below, sequenced in a study of response to subunit inactivated influenza vaccine. TCRdb processed the RT-PCR reads anew with MiXCR; each CDR3 protein has one entry. Of about 520,000 distinct CDR3 sequences detected, about 25% appear once; the ten largest clones hold around 2%. This sample comprised CD4+ T cells sorted from PBMCs, obtained roughly 5 days after vaccination. The origin of the receptors is a man aged 45-65 years who received an inactivated influenza vaccine.

V usage is TRBV5-1 and J usage is TRBJ2-3; no definite D call. V lost 3 bases and J 6 bases, leaving 14 bases between the germline ends. The CDR3 loop spans 14 amino acids. Looked up from germline, CDR1 is SGHRS and CDR2 is YFSETQ. CDR3 loop: CASSWAQARDTQYF. Here the CDR3 DNA reads TGCGCCAGCAGCTGGGCGCAGGCCAGGGATACGCAGTATTTT.

This clonotype was detected only a few times. V usage is TRBV5-1 and J usage is TRBJ2-7; the D gene could be TRBD1 or TRBD2 (5 bases each). The germline V gene encodes CDR1 SGHRS and CDR2 YFSETQ. The CDR3 runs 14 residues. Trimming removed 5 bases from V and 5 bases from J, with 17 bases in between. CDR3 amino acids: CASRPGPTSDEQYF. The DNA for the CDR3 is TGCGCCAGCAGACCGGGACCAACTAGTGACGAGCAGTACTTC. Based on the CDR3 plus reference TRBV5-1 and TRBJ2-7, the full variable domain is KAGVTQTPRYLIKTRGQQVTLSCSPISGHRSVSWYQQTPGQGLQFLFEYFSETQRNKGNFPGRFSGRQFSNSRSEMNVSTLELGDSALYLCASRPGPTSDEQYFGPGTRLTVT.

V usage is TRBV4-3 and J usage is TRBJ2-3, with 9 nucleotides matching TRBD1. Germline CDR1 is LGHNA and CDR2 is YSLEER. Trimming removed 0 bases from V and 5 bases from J; junction bases left unmatched: 9. The CDR3 has 17 amino acids. CDR3 sequence (DNA): TGCGCCAGCAGCCAAGATCTGGGAGGGACAGGGATAGATACGCAGTATTTT. Residues: CASSQDLGGTGIDTQYF.

In this sample, this clonotype turned up a few times. CDR3 amino acids: CASSFRDTYTEAFF. CDR3 sequence (DNA): TGTGCCAGCAGCTTCCGGGACACATACACTGAAGCTTTCTTT. The rearrangement uses TRBV5-5 and TRBJ1-1, with D perhaps TRBD1 (6 bases). The CDR3 consists of 14 residues. V shed 2 bases and J shed 3 bases, with 11 bases lying between them. Germline CDR1 reads SGHKS; CDR2 reads YYEKEE (reference sequence).

The chain is built from TRBV10-3 and TRBJ2-3, with TRBD2 matching over 9 bases. The CDR3 consists of 14 residues. V was pared by 2 bases and J by 9 bases, with 6 bases of the junction left unmatched. Germline values: CDR1 ENHRY, CDR2 SYGVKD. The CDR3 is CAISELSLAGTQYF. The CDR3 DNA follows: TGTGCCATCAGTGAGCTTTCGCTAGCGGGGACGCAGTATTTT.

V gene TRBV20-1 combines with J gene TRBJ2-3; D is uncertain. This CDR3 region has 15 residues. V was cut by 0 bases and J by 7 bases, with 17 bases left in between. Looked up from germline, CDR1 is DFQATT and CDR2 is SNEGSKA (reference sequence). CDR3 DNA: TGCAGTGCTAGAGATTATGGCCCTACGAGATATACGCAGTATTTT. Residues: CSARDYGPTRYTQYF.

The chain has TRBV10-3 and TRBJ2-1; D perhaps matches TRBD2 (6 bases). Trimming took off 0 bases at V and 7 bases at J, with 22 bases between the two ends. CDR1 and CDR2 (germline): ENHRY, SYGVKD. There are 18 residues in the CDR3. CDR3 coding DNA: TGTGCCATCAGTGAGTCCTTGCTGACTAGTAAGGTCTCGAATGAGCAGTTCTTC. Translation: CAISESLLTSKVSNEQFF.

This clonotype appeared a few times. The J gene is TRBJ2-1, the V gene TRBV29-1; perhaps TRBD1 as D (5 bases). Germline assignment: CDR1 SQVTM and CDR2 ANQGSEA. This CDR3 has 16 amino acids. Between the trimmed V and J ends, which lost 0 bases and 8 bases, there was a span of 20 bases. CDR3 in DNA: TGCAGCGTTGAAGAGGGTGCGGCAGGGTCTATAGATGAGCAGTTCTTC. Translation: CSVEEGAAGSIDEQFF.